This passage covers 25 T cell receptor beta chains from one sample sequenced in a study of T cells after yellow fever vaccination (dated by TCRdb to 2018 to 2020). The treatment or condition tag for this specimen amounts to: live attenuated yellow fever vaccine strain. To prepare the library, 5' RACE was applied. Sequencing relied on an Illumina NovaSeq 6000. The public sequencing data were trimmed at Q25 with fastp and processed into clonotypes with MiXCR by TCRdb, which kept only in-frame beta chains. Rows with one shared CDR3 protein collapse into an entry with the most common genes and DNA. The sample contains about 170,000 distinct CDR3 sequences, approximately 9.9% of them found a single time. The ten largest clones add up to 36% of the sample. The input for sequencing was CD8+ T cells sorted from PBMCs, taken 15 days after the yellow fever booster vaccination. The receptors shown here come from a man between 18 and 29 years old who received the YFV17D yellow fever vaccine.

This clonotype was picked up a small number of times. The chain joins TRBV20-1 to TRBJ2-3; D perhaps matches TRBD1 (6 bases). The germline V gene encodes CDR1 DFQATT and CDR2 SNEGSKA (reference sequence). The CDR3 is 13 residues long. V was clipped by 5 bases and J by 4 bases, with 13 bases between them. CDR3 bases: TGCAGTGCTCCCACAGGGTTCGCAGATACGCAGTATTTT. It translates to CSAPTGFADTQYF.

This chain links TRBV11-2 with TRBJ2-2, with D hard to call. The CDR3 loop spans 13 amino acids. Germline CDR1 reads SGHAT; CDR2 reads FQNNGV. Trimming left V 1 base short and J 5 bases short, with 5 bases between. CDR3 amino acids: CASSLATTGELFF. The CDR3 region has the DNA TGTGCCAGCAGCTTAGCCACGACCGGGGAGCTGTTTTTT.

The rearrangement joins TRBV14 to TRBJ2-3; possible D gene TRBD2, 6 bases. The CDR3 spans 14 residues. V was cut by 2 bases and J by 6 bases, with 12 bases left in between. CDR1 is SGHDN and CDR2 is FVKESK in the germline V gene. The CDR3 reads CASSQSGSGDTQYF. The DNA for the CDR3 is TGTGCCAGCAGCCAATCCGGCAGCGGGGATACGCAGTATTTT.

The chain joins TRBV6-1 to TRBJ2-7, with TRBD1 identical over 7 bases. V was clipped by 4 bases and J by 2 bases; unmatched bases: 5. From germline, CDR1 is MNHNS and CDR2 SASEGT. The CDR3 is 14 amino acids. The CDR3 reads CASSVWDSTYEQYV. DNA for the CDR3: TGTGCCAGCAGTGTATGGGACAGTACCTACGAGCAGTACGTC.

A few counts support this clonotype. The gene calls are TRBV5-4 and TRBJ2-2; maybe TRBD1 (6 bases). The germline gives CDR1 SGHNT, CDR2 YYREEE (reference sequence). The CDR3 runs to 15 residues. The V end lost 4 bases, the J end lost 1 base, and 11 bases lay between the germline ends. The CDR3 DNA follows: TGTGCCAGCAGCCTCCCGGACAGGAACACCGGGGAGCTGTTTTTT. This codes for CASSLPDRNTGELFF.

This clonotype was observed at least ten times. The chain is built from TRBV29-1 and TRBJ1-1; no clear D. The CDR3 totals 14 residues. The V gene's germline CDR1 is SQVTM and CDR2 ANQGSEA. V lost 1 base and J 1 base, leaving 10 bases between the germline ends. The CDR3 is CSVEGLTANTEAFF. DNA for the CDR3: TGCAGCGTTGAAGGGTTGACGGCGAACACTGAAGCTTTCTTT. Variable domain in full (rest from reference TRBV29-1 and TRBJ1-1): SAVISQKPSRDICQRGTSLTIQCQVDSQVTMMFWYRQQPGQSLTLIATANQGSEATYESGFVIDKFPISRPNLTFSTLTVSNMSPEDSSIYLCSVEGLTANTEAFFGQGTRLTVV.

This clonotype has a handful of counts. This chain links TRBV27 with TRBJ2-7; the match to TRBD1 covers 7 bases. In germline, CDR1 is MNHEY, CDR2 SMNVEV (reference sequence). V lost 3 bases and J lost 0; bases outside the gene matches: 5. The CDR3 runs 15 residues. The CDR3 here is CASSFLDRTSYEQYF. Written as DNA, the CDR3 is TGTGCCAGCAGTTTTTTGGACAGGACCTCCTACGAGCAGTACTTC.

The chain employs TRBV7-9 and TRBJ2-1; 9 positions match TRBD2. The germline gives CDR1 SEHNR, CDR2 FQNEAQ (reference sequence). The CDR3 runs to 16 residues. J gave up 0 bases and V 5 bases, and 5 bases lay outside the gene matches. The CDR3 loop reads CASSGETSGSYNEQFF. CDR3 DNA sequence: TGTGCCAGCAGCGGCGAGACTAGCGGCTCCTACAATGAGCAGTTCTTC.

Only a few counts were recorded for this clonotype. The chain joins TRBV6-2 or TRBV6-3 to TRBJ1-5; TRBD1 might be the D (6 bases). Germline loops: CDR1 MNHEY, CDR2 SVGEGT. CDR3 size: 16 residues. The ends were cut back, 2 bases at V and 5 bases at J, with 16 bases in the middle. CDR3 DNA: TGTGCCAGCAGTTACCGGGCCAGGGGATCCGATCAGCCCCAGCATTTT. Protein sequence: CASSYRARGSDQPQHF.

The DNA of the CDR3 is TGTGCCAGTAATCAGGGCAACTATGGCTACACCTTC. Translating gives CASNQGNYGYTF. The chain has TRBV19 and TRBJ1-2; maybe TRBD1 (5 bases). The V gene's germline CDR1 is LNHDA and CDR2 SQIVND (reference sequence). V was trimmed by 7 bases and J by 2 bases, leaving 8 bases between them. This CDR3 contains 12 residues.

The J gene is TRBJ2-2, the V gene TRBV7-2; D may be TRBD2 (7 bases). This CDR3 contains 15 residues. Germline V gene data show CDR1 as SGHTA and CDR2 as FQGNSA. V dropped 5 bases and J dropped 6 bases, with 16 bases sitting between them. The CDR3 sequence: CASSVGGARAGELFF. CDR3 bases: TGTGCCAGCAGCGTGGGGGGGGCGCGAGCCGGGGAGCTGTTTTTT.

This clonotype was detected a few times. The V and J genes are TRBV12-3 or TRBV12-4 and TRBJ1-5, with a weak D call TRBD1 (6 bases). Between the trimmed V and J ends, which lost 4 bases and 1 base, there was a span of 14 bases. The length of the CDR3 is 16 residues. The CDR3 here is CASSSQGRESNQPQHF. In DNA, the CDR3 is TGTGCCAGCAGTTCCCAGGGGAGGGAGAGCAATCAGCCCCAGCATTTT.

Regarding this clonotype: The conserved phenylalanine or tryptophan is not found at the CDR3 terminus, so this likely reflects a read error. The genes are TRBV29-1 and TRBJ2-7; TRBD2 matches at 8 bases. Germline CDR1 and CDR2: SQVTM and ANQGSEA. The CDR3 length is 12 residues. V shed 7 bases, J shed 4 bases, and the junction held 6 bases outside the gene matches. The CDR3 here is CSAGRAIYEQYL. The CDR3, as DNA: TGCAGCGCCGGGAGGGCTATATACGAGCAGTACTTA.

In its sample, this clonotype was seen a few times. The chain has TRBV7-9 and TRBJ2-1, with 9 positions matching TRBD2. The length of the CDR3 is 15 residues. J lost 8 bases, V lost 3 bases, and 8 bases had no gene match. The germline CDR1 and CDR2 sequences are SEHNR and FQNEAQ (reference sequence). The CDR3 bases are TGTGCCAGCAGCTTCCAGCGGGGGGATTACGATGAGCAGTTCTTC. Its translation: CASSFQRGDYDEQFF.

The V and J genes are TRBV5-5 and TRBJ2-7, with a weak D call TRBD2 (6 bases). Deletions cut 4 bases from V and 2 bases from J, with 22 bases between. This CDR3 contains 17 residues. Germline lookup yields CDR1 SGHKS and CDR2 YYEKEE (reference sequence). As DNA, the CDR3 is TGTGCCAGCAGCCAGGACTCCCCGGGGGAAGGGGCCTACGAGCAGTACTTC. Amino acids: CASSQDSPGEGAYEQYF.

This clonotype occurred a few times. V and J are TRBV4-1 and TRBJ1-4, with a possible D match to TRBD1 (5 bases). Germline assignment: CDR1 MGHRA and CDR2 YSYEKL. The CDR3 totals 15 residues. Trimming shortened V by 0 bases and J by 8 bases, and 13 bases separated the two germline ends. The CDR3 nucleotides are TGCGCCAGCAGCCAAGAAACCCTCGGGGGGGAAAAACTGTTTTTT. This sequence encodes CASSQETLGGEKLFF.

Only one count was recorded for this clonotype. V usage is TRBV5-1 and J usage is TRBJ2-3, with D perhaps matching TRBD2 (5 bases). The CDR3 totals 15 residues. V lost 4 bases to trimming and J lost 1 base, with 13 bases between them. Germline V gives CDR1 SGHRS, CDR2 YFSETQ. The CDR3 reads CASSGGFLGTDTQYF. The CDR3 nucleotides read TGCGCCAGCAGCGGAGGATTTCTAGGCACAGATACGCAGTATTTT.

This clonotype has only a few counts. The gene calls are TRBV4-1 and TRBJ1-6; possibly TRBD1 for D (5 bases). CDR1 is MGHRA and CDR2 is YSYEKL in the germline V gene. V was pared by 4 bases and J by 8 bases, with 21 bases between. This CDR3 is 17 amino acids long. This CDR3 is CASSLGPVQGTDSPLHF. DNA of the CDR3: TGCGCCAGCAGCCTGGGACCGGTACAAGGGACTGATTCACCCCTCCACTTT.

CDR3 in amino acids: CASSLFFQGYQPQHF. As DNA, the CDR3 is TGTGCCAGCAGTTTATTTTTTCAGGGATATCAGCCCCAGCATTTT. This rearrangement joins TRBV28 to TRBJ1-5, with D perhaps TRBD1 (5 bases). The CDR3 is 15 amino acids. CDR1 and CDR2 from the germline V gene are MDHEN and SYDVKM. Trimming removed 1 base from V and 5 bases from J, with 12 bases in between.

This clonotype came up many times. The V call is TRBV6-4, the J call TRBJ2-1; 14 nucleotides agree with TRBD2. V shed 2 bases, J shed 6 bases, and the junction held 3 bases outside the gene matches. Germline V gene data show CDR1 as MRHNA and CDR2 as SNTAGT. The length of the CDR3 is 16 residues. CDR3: CASSDGTSGGPNEQFF. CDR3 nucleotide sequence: TGTGCCAGCAGTGACGGGACTAGCGGGGGTCCCAATGAGCAGTTCTTC.

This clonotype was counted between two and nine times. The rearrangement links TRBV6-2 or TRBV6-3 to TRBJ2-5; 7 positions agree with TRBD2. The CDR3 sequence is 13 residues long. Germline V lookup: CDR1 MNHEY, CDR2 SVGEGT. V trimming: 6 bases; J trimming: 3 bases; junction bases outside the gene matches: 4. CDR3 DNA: TGTGCCAGCAGGATAAGCGGGGAAGAGACCCAGTACTTC. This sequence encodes CASRISGEETQYF.

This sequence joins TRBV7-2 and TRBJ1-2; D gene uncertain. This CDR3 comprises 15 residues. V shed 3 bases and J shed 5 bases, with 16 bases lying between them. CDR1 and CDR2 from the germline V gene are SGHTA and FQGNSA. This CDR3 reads CASSLYTRLGYGYTF. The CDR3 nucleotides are TGTGCCAGCAGCTTGTACACCCGTCTAGGGTATGGCTACACCTTC.

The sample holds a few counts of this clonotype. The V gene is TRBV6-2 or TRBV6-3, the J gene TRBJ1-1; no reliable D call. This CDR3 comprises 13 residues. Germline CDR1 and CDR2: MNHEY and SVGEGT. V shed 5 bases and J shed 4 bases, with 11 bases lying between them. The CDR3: CASSSGFFTEAFF. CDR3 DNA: TGTGCCAGCAGTAGCGGTTTTTTCACTGAAGCTTTCTTT.

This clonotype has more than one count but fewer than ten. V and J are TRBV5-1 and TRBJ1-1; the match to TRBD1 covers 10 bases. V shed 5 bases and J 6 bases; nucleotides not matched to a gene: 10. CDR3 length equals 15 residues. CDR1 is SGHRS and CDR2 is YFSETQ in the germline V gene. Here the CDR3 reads CASSRRTGGEAEAFF. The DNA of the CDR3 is TGCGCCAGCAGTCGCCGGACAGGGGGTGAGGCTGAAGCTTTCTTT.

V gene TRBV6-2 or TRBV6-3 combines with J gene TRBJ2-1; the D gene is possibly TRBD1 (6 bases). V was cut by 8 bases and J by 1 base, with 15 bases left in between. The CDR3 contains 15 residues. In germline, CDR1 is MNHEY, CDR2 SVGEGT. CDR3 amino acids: CASALQGRSYNEQFF. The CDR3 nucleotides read TGTGCCAGCGCTTTACAGGGTCGTTCCTACAATGAGCAGTTCTTC.